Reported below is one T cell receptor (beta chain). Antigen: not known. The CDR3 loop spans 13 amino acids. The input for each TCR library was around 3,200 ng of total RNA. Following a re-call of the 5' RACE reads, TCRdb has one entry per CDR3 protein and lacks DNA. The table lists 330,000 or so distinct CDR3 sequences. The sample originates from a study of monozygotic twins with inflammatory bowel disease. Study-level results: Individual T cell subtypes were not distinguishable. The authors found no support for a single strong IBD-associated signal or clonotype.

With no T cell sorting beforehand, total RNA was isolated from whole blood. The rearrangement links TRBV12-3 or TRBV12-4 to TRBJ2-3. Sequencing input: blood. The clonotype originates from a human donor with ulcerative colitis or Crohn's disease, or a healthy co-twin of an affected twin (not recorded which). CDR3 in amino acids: CASSFVGTDTQYF.